This entry is about one T cell receptor beta chain. This clone is medium-sized (0.01 to 0.1%). Its target antigen remains unknown. No per-base quality is available; no much larger clone lies one base away. The entry originates in a study of circulating tumor DNA in untreated peripheral T-cell lymphoma (dated by TCRdb to the early 2020s). Study-level results and caveats: Tumor-specific clonotypes turned up in approximately 80% of patients, identified from 86% of baseline tissues and from around 70% of baseline serum samples.

Baseline tumor tissue collected before treatment was sequenced to identify tumor-specific TCR clonotypes. To monitor patients with peripheral T-cell lymphoma who were getting frontline treatment on a trial, the study applied next-generation sequencing to T-cell receptor sequences. Sequences GTSNPN (CDR1) and SVGIG (CDR2) are obtained from the germline V gene (reference sequence). The CDR3, cysteine through phenylalanine, is 12 amino acids long. The sequence is cut down to CDR3 DNA, 36 bases in frame from base 1. V loses 7 bases, J loses 0 bases, and the germline ends lie 9 bases apart. Library preparation was by the immunoSEQ multiplex PCR assay. This immuneACCESS table, as held by TCRdb, lists in-frame sequences with V and J called but not all clones. Of the missing ones, under half trace to an unresolved V gene in checked studies; the others have no known cause. For this sample there are some 7,000 clones; about 75% appear just once. About 15% of the sample is in the top ten clones.

This TCR was sampled from a human donor with peripheral T-cell lymphoma. The specimen was tumor tissue. The chain couples TRBV30 to TRBJ1-1; the best D guess is TRBD1, with 5 bases matching. The CDR3 protein: CAFGTLNTEAFF. DNA sequence: TGTGCCTTTGGGACTTTGAACACTGAAGCTTTCTTT.